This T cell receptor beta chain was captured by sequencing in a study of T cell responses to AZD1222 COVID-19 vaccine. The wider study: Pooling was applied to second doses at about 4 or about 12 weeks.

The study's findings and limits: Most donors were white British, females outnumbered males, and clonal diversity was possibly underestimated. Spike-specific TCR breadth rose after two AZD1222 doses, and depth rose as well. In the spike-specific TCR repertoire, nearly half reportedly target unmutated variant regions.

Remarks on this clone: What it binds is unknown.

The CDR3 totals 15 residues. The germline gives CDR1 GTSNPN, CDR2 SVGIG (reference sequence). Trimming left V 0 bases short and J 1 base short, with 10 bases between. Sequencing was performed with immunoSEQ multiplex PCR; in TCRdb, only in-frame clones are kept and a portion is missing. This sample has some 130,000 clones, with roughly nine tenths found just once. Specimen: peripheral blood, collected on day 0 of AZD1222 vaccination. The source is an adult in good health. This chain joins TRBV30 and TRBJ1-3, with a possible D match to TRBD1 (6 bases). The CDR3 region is CAWSVIQGSGNTIYF. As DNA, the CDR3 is TGTGCCTGGAGTGTGATACAGGGATCTGGAAACACCATATATTTT.